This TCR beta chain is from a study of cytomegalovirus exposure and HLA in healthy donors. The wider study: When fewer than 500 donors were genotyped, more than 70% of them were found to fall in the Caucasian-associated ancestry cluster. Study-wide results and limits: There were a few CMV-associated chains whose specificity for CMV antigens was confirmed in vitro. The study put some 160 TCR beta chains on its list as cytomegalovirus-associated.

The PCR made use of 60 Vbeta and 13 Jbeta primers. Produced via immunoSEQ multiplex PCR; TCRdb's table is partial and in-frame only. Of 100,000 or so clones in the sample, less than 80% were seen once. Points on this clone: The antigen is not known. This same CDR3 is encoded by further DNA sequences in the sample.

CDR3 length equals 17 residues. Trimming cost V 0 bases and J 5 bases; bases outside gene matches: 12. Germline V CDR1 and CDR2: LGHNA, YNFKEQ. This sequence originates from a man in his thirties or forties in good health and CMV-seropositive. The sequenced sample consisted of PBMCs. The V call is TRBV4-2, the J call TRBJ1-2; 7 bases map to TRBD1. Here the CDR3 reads CASSQDDSRGRLYGYTF. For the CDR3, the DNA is TGTGCCAGCAGCCAAGATGATTCAAGGGGGCGCTTATATGGCTACACCTTC.